This entry lists 23 T cell receptor beta chains sequenced from one sample in a study of cytomegalovirus exposure and HLA in healthy donors. PCR employed 60 Vbeta and 13 Jbeta primers. Clones were sequenced by immunoSEQ multiplex PCR, and TCRdb holds only the in-frame ones, with some missing. The sample holds about 53,000 clones. Sequenced: PBMCs. The receptors derive from a man younger than 30 in good health and CMV-seropositive.

This sequence joins TRBV2 and TRBJ2-1; 13 bases map to TRBD2. With V trimmed by 4 bases and J by 7 bases, 7 bases remained unmatched. CDR3 size: 16 residues. Germline V gene data show CDR1 as SNHLY and CDR2 as FYNNEI. The DNA for the CDR3 is TGTGCCAGCAGTGGGGTCGGACTAGCGGGAGCGAATGAGCAGTTCTTC. Translating gives CASSGVGLAGANEQFF.

This chain joins TRBV6-1 and TRBJ1-2; a weak D match, TRBD1 (6 bases). V lost 4 bases and J 0 bases, leaving 18 bases between the germline ends. CDR3 size: 17 residues. CDR1 and CDR2 from the germline V gene are MNHNS and SASEGT. The CDR3 protein is CASSGVHRVGANYGYTF. The CDR3 DNA reads as TGTGCCAGCAGTGGAGTTCACAGGGTCGGCGCTAACTATGGCTACACCTTC.

The chain combines TRBV5-1 with TRBJ2-1; D perhaps matches TRBD2 (5 bases). CDR3 length equals 15 residues. Germline CDR1 and CDR2: SGHRS and YFSETQ. Trimming shortened V by 5 bases and J by 0 bases, and 12 bases separated the two germline ends. The CDR3 sequence: CASSSGDVSYNEQFF. DNA of the CDR3: TGCGCCAGCAGTTCCGGGGATGTCTCCTACAATGAGCAGTTCTTC.

The chain recombines TRBV2 with TRBJ2-7; TRBD1 is a possible D gene (5 bases). Germline CDR1 is SNHLY and CDR2 is FYNNEI. V lost 10 bases and J lost 0, with 13 bases in between. The CDR3 spans 13 residues. Here the CDR3 reads CATSKRGSYEQYF. The DNA of the CDR3 is TGTGCCACTTCGAAAAGGGGCTCCTACGAGCAGTACTTC.

This chain links TRBV30 with TRBJ2-1; possible D gene TRBD2, 5 bases. The V end lost 4 bases, the J end lost 1 base, and 8 bases lay between the germline ends. Germline CDR1 GTSNPN, CDR2 SVGIG (reference sequence). The CDR3 consists of 13 residues. The DNA of the CDR3 is TGTGCCTGGACCAGCGGTTCCTACAATGAGCAGTTCTTC. It translates to CAWTSGSYNEQFF.

This chain connects TRBV7-9 to TRBJ2-7; 7 bases fit TRBD2. Per germline, CDR1 SEHNR and CDR2 FQNEAQ (reference sequence). This CDR3 contains 15 residues. The junction had 6 bases not matched to a gene; V was cut back by 4 bases and J by 0 bases. CDR3 nucleotide sequence: TGTGCCAGCAGCTCCAGGACTAGGAGCTCCTACGAGCAGTACTTC. Residues: CASSSRTRSSYEQYF.

The V gene is TRBV18, the J gene TRBJ2-7, with D tentatively TRBD1 (6 bases). The germline gives CDR1 KGHSH, CDR2 LQKENI. The CDR3 runs 16 residues. Trimming cost V 3 bases and J 0 bases, with 15 bases left between them. In nucleotides, the CDR3 is TGTGCCAGCTCACCCCCTGGCAGGGGAAGCTCCTACGAGCAGTACTTC. It yields the protein CASSPPGRGSSYEQYF.

This clone is labeled medium-sized based on frequency. V and J are TRBV25-1 and TRBJ2-1; 14 bases fit TRBD2. After removal of 4 bases from V and 8 bases from J, the junction contained 10 bases not matched to a gene. In germline, CDR1 is MGHDK, CDR2 SYGVNS. This CDR3 is built from 17 residues. The CDR3 DNA reads TGTGCCAGCAGTGCTACAGCCGGGACTAGCGGGAGTGATGAGCAGTTCTTC. Translated, it gives CASSATAGTSGSDEQFF.

The chain employs TRBV18 and TRBJ2-1; D gene ambiguous. Looked up from germline, CDR1 is KGHSH and CDR2 is LQKENI. The V and J ends lost 1 base and 6 bases respectively, with 10 bases between them. The CDR3 covers 14 residues. CDR3 in DNA: TGTGCCAGCTCACCACTTAGTCGTTTCAATGAGCAGTTCTTC. It codes for CASSPLSRFNEQFF.

J is TRBJ2-1 and V is TRBV9; D is perhaps TRBD1 (5 bases). The CDR3 extends over 16 amino acids. Germline values: CDR1 SGDLS, CDR2 YYNGEE. Trimming took 4 bases from V and 0 from J, leaving 14 bases between them. The CDR3 spells CASSTLDRTSYNEQFF. CDR3 DNA: TGTGCCAGCAGCACCCTTGACAGAACCTCCTACAATGAGCAGTTCTTC.

The chain is built from TRBV7-8 and TRBJ1-5; 8 nucleotides agree with TRBD1. The CDR3 spans 16 residues. Unmatched junction bases numbered 10, after V lost 4 bases and J lost 5 bases. CDR1 and CDR2 (germline): SGHVS, FQNEAQ. CDR3 sequence (DNA): TGTGCCAGCAGCTCAGGACAGGGAAAAGGGTATCAGCCCCAGCATTTT. Translated, it gives CASSSGQGKGYQPQHF.

The chain uses TRBV27 and TRBJ2-5; maybe TRBD2 (5 bases). Germline V lookup: CDR1 MNHEY, CDR2 SMNVEV (reference sequence). CDR3 length: 13 residues. The V end was cut by 3 bases, the J end by 5 bases, with 10 bases between. CDR3 sequence (DNA): TGTGCCAGCAGTTTCCTAGCCATGGAGACCCAGTACTTC. It yields the protein CASSFLAMETQYF.

The chain has TRBV19 and TRBJ2-3, with D possibly matching TRBD2 (5 bases). Germline V gene lookup returns CDR1 LNHDA and CDR2 SQIVND (reference sequence). The CDR3 loop spans 16 amino acids. The V and J ends lost 5 bases and 1 base respectively, with 16 bases between them. The chain's CDR3 is CASSFAGDLGTDTQYF. The CDR3 DNA follows: TGTGCCAGTAGTTTTGCCGGGGATCTTGGCACAGATACGCAGTATTTT. The full variable domain, with the rest looked up from reference TRBV19 and TRBJ2-3, is DGGITQSPKYLFRKEGQNVTLSCEQNLNHDAMYWYRQDPGQGLRLIYYSQIVNDFQKGDIAEGYSVSREKKESFPLTVTSAQKNPTAFYLCASSFAGDLGTDTQYFGPGTRLTVL.

This chain joins TRBV28 and TRBJ2-3, with 7 bases aligning to TRBD1. The germline V gene encodes CDR1 MDHEN and CDR2 SYDVKM. J was trimmed by 2 bases and V by 7 bases; bases with no gene match: 6. CDR3 length equals 14 residues. The chain's CDR3 is CASTWGQNTDTQYF. In DNA, the CDR3 is TGTGCCAGCACCTGGGGACAGAACACAGATACGCAGTATTTT.

V is TRBV6-6 and J is TRBJ1-4, with no clear D. Trimming left V 0 bases short and J 3 bases short, with 8 bases between. The germline V gene encodes CDR1 MNHNY and CDR2 SVGAGI (reference sequence). This CDR3 is 15 amino acids long. The CDR3 protein is CASSYSARANEKLFF. CDR3 nucleotides: TGTGCCAGCAGTTACTCGGCGAGGGCTAATGAAAAACTGTTTTTT.

The chain is built from TRBV9 and TRBJ1-2; no firm D call. Germline-derived CDR1 and CDR2 are SGDLS and YYNGEE. The CDR3 runs 14 residues. Trimming left V 3 bases short and J 0 bases short, with 9 bases between. This CDR3 reads CASSENTANYGYTF. The CDR3 nucleotides read TGTGCCAGCAGCGAAAATACAGCTAACTATGGCTACACCTTC. The whole variable domain, remainder taken from reference TRBV9 and TRBJ1-2, is DSGVTQTPKHLITATGQRVTLRCSPRSGDLSVYWYQQSLDQGLQFLIQYYNGEERAKGNILERFSAQQFPDLHSELNLSSLELGDSALYFCASSENTANYGYTFGSGTRLTVV.

The DNA for the CDR3 is TGTGCCAGCAATTTGCAGAACACCATATATTTT. Protein sequence: CASNLQNTIYF. The rearrangement joins TRBV5-6 to TRBJ1-3; D call uncertain. The CDR3 has 11 amino acids. V gave up 6 bases and J gave up 7 bases, with 8 bases separating them. CDR1 SGHDT and CDR2 YYEEEE come from the germline V gene. The variable domain in full, with the rest retrieved from reference TRBV5-6 and TRBJ1-3, is DAGVTQSPTHLIKTRGQQVTLRCSPKSGHDTVSWYQQALGQGPQFIFQYYEEEERQRGNFPDRFSGHQFPNYSSELNVNALLLGDSALYLCASNLQNTIYFGEGSWLTVV.

The genes are TRBV9 and TRBJ2-7, with D possibly being TRBD1 (5 bases). The ends were cut back, 4 bases at V and 6 bases at J, with 17 bases in the middle. The germline gives CDR1 SGDLS, CDR2 YYNGEE. The CDR3 runs 14 residues. Here the CDR3 reads CASSPRFQGSEQYF. The CDR3 DNA reads as TGTGCCAGCAGCCCCCGATTCCAGGGCAGCGAGCAGTACTTC.

This chain connects TRBV28 to TRBJ1-2; TRBD1 might be the D (5 bases). V shed 3 bases and J shed 4 bases, with 9 bases lying between them. Germline V gene lookup returns CDR1 MDHEN and CDR2 SYDVKM. The CDR3 covers 13 residues. CDR3 sequence (DNA): TGTGCCAGCAGTTTCGGGACTGCCTATGGCTACACCTTC. Protein sequence: CASSFGTAYGYTF.

As for this clone: Other DNA sequences within the sample encode an identical CDR3. The chain joins TRBV5-1 to TRBJ2-1; 10 positions match TRBD1. Germline trimming cut 4 bases from V and 4 bases from J; bases unmatched to any gene: 5. There are 15 residues in the CDR3. Germline lookup yields CDR1 SGHRS and CDR2 YFSETQ. The CDR3 here is CASSPGQGTYNEQFF. The CDR3 DNA reads TGCGCCAGCAGCCCGGGACAGGGGACTTACAATGAGCAGTTCTTC.

J is TRBJ2-1 and V is TRBV7-2; maybe TRBD2 (5 bases). The CDR3 contains 15 residues. The V gene's germline CDR1 is SGHTA and CDR2 FQGNSA. V was pared by 1 base and J by 7 bases, with 14 bases between. CDR3 coding DNA: TGTGCCAGCAGCTTAGTTCGTCCCGGGAAAAATGAGCAGTTCTTC. Translation: CASSLVRPGKNEQFF.

This chain uses TRBV5-5 with TRBJ2-7; D gene uncertain. Germline CDR1 is SGHKS and CDR2 is YYEKEE (reference sequence). The CDR3 loop spans 15 amino acids. V lost 1 base, J lost 6 bases, and 17 bases lay in between. In DNA, the CDR3 is TGTGCCAGCAGCTTGCGGGTAGCAGACGCTTTCGAGCAGTACTTC. It codes for CASSLRVADAFEQYF.

This sequence joins TRBV7-6 and TRBJ2-3, with 7 bases identical to TRBD2. The CDR3 is 16 residues long. CDR1 and CDR2 from the germline V gene are SGHVS and FNYEAQ. V was pared by 3 bases and J by 4 bases, with 10 bases of the junction left unmatched. The CDR3, as DNA: TGTGCCAGCAGCTTTAGAACTAGCGAGTACTCAGATACGCAGTATTTT. This sequence encodes CASSFRTSEYSDTQYF. The full variable domain, completed using reference TRBV7-6 and TRBJ2-3, is GAGVSQSPRYKVTKRGQDVALRCDPISGHVSLYWYRQALGQGPEFLTYFNYEAQQDKSGLPNDRFSAERPEGSISTLTIQRTEQRDSAMYRCASSFRTSEYSDTQYFGPGTRLTVL.